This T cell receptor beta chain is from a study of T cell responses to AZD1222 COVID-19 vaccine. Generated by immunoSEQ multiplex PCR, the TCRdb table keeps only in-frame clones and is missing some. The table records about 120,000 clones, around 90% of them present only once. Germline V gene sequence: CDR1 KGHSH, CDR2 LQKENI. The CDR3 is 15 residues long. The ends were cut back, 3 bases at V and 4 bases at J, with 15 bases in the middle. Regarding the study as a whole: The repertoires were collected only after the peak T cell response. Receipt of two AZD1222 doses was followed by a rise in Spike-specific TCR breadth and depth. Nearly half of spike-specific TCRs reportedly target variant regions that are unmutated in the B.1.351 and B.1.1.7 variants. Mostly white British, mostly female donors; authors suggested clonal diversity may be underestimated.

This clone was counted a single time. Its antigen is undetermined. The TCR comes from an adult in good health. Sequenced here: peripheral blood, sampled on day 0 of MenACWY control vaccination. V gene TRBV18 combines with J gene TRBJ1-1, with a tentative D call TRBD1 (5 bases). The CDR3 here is CASSPSHDSGTEAFF. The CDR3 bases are TGTGCCAGCTCACCCTCCCACGACAGCGGCACTGAAGCTTTCTTT.